This T cell receptor (beta chain) was sequenced during a study of blood T cell repertoires in COVID-19. Study summary: T cells, B-cell-depleted T cells, or PBMCs provided the cDNA or gDNA that served as material.

Trimming stripped 6 bases from V and 7 bases from J, with 22 bases between. The CDR3 is made up of 15 amino acids. The germline V gene encodes CDR1 MNHNY and CDR2 SVGAGI (reference sequence). This clone appeared once. The protocol was immunoSEQ multiplex PCR, while the TCRdb copy is restricted to in-frame clones and leaves out a portion. In the table there are around 230,000 clones, approximately 80% of which are singletons. Sequencing input: peripheral blood. The source of this sequence is a man aged 35-49 years with acute or convalescent COVID-19. This sequence joins TRBV6-6 and TRBJ2-7; TRBD1 might be the D (6 bases). Here the CDR3 reads CASRTVEGGTGEQYF. CDR3 nucleotides: TGTGCCAGCAGAACCGTGGAAGGGGGAACTGGGGAGCAGTACTTC.